One and the same sample provided the 30 T cell receptor beta chains below, sequenced in a study of beta chain features in type 1 diabetes. All of the isolated RNA was reverse transcribed, so expressed TCRB transcripts were sequenced. This table comes from immunoSEQ multiplex PCR, and its TCRdb copy is limited to in-frame clones, with some not included. The sample records about 370,000 clones, over 13% being singletons. The source material was naive CD4+ T cells from blood. These receptors originate from a woman between 18 and 29 years old in good health.

This clone appeared a few times. The chain employs TRBV4-3 and TRBJ2-1; possibly TRBD2 for D (6 bases). The germline V gene encodes CDR1 LGHNA and CDR2 YSLEER. Trimming removed 1 base at V and 2 bases at J, with 12 bases between. The CDR3 has 16 residues. The CDR3 DNA sequence: TGCGCCAGCAGCCAAGTTCGGGGCGGGACCTACAATGAGCAGTTCTTC. Protein sequence: CASSQVRGGTYNEQFF.

The rearrangement links TRBV2 to TRBJ2-7, with TRBD1 matching over 7 bases. The CDR3 loop spans 16 amino acids. The V gene's germline CDR1 is SNHLY and CDR2 FYNNEI. J lost 3 bases, V lost 7 bases, and 15 bases had no gene match. The CDR3 sequence: CASTYLPGQTSYEQYF. In DNA form, the CDR3 reads TGTGCCAGCACATATTTGCCGGGACAGACAAGCTACGAGCAGTACTTC.

The CDR3 DNA is TGTGCCAGCAGCTTAGGGTGGGCACGAGGAGGTGAGCAGTTCTTC. Its protein product is CASSLGWARGGEQFF. The V and J genes are TRBV7-2 and TRBJ2-1, with a tentative D call TRBD2 (5 bases). Between the trimmed V and J ends, which lost 1 base and 9 bases, there was a span of 16 bases. The germline V gene encodes CDR1 SGHTA and CDR2 FQGNSA. The CDR3 is 15 residues long.

CDR3 nucleotide sequence: TGTGCCAGCAGCTTGGGACAGGGAAAAAACATTCAGTACTTC. It translates to CASSLGQGKNIQYF. The chain uses TRBV7-2 and TRBJ2-4; 9 bases match TRBD1. CDR1 is SGHTA and CDR2 is FQGNSA in the germline V gene. V lost 3 bases to trimming and J lost 4 bases; unmatched junction nucleotides: 1. There are 14 residues in the CDR3.

The V call is TRBV18, the J call TRBJ1-1; 7 nucleotides match TRBD1. Per germline, CDR1 KGHSH and CDR2 LQKENI. The CDR3 sequence is 15 residues long. V dropped 2 bases and J dropped 1; count of bases not matched to a gene: 4. The CDR3 nucleotides are TGTGCCAGCTCACCAGGGACAGAAGGGAACACTGAAGCTTTCTTT. It translates to CASSPGTEGNTEAFF.

The chain uses TRBV27 and TRBJ2-7; 11 nucleotides align to TRBD2. The germline gives CDR1 MNHEY, CDR2 SMNVEV (reference sequence). CDR3 length: 15 residues. J gave up 3 bases and V 2 bases, and 3 bases lay outside the gene matches. The CDR3, as DNA: TGTGCCAGCAGTTTAATAGCGGGAGGGGGCTACGAGCAGTACTTC. This translates into CASSLIAGGGYEQYF.

The sample holds a few counts of this clone. This chain links TRBV6-5 with TRBJ2-7; 7 bases match TRBD2. J gave up 2 bases and V 6 bases, and 7 bases lay outside the gene matches. CDR3 length equals 14 residues. Per the germline V gene, CDR1 is MNHEY and CDR2 is SVGAGI. CDR3 protein: CASRPTSVPYEQYF. As DNA, the CDR3 is TGTGCCAGCAGACCAACTAGCGTTCCCTACGAGCAGTACTTC.

The CDR3 reads CATSRSLAGGRETQYF. CDR3 DNA sequence: TGTGCCACCAGCAGATCCCTAGCGGGAGGGAGAGAGACCCAGTACTTC. This chain links TRBV15 with TRBJ2-5; TRBD2 matches 12 bases. The junction had 5 bases not matched to a gene; V was cut back by 2 bases and J by 4 bases. The CDR3 sequence is 16 residues long. Germline V gives CDR1 LNHNV, CDR2 YYDKDF (reference sequence).

This clone was seen only a few times. This chain uses TRBV5-1 with TRBJ2-1; unclear D gene. This CDR3 is built from 14 residues. V was shortened by 0 bases and J by 2 bases, with 6 bases between the two germline ends. Germline V lookup: CDR1 SGHRS, CDR2 YFSETQ. The CDR3 DNA sequence: TGCGCCAGCAGCTTGGATGGCCCCTACAATGAGCAGTTCTTC. Amino acids: CASSLDGPYNEQFF.

The chain employs TRBV7-3 and TRBJ2-1, with TRBD2 identical over 9 bases. The germline gives CDR1 SGHTA, CDR2 FQGTGA. The CDR3 covers 15 residues. Unmatched junction bases numbered 6, after V lost 2 bases and J lost 7 bases. CDR3 region: CASSLVAGVRNEQFF. CDR3 sequence (DNA): TGTGCCAGCAGCTTAGTAGCGGGAGTACGGAATGAGCAGTTCTTC.

In its sample, this clone was seen a few times. This chain uses TRBV9 with TRBJ2-1, with TRBD2 matching 10 bases. The CDR3 is made up of 15 amino acids. The junction had 3 bases not matched to a gene; V was cut back by 4 bases and J by 2 bases. Germline V lookup: CDR1 SGDLS, CDR2 YYNGEE. CDR3 DNA: TGTGCCAGCAGCTCAGCGGGAGGGCCCTACAATGAGCAGTTCTTC. Translated: CASSSAGGPYNEQFF.

The CDR3 coding sequence is TGCGCCAGCAGCTCTTCGAACACTGAAGCTTTCTTT. It translates to CASSSSNTEAFF. This sequence joins TRBV5-1 and TRBJ1-1, with no clear D. This CDR3 region has 12 residues. V was pared by 3 bases and J by 1 base, with 4 bases between. CDR1 SGHRS and CDR2 YFSETQ come from the germline V gene.

This clone came up a few times. The chain joins TRBV18 to TRBJ2-7, with D tentatively TRBD2 (6 bases). This CDR3 contains 17 residues. V was pared by 0 bases and J by 2 bases, with 17 bases between. Germline V lookup: CDR1 KGHSH, CDR2 LQKENI. This CDR3 is CASSPPSGARTTYEQYF. In DNA, the CDR3 is TGTGCCAGCTCACCACCTTCGGGTGCCAGGACTACCTACGAGCAGTACTTC. Variable domain in full (rest from reference TRBV18 and TRBJ2-7): NAGVMQNPRHLVRRRGQEARLRCSPMKGHSHVYWYRQLPEEGLKFMVYLQKENIIDESGMPKERFSAEFPKEGPSILRIQQVVRGDSAAYFCASSPPSGARTTYEQYFGPGTRLTVT.

CDR3 sequence (DNA): TGTGCCTGGACAGCGGGAAGTTACGAGCAGTACTTC. Its protein is CAWTAGSYEQYF. V and J are TRBV30 and TRBJ2-7; TRBD2 matches 7 bases. The CDR3 sequence is 12 residues long. With 4 bases clipped from V and 4 bases from J, the junction kept 4 bases outside the gene matches. CDR1 GTSNPN and CDR2 SVGIG come from the germline V gene (reference sequence).

This clone came up a few times. The chain employs TRBV6-5 and TRBJ2-5, with unresolved D. This CDR3 is 14 amino acids long. The germline V and J ends were trimmed by 7 bases and 2 bases, with 14 bases remaining between them. The V gene's germline CDR1 is MNHEY and CDR2 SVGAGI. CDR3 sequence reads: CASTAAQSQETQYF. CDR3 nucleotides: TGTGCCAGCACGGCAGCGCAGTCTCAAGAGACCCAGTACTTC.

A few counts support this clone. The chain couples TRBV15 to TRBJ2-1, with D tentatively TRBD2 (6 bases). Trimming removed 1 base from V and 4 bases from J, with 11 bases in between. The CDR3 is made up of 15 amino acids. Germline CDR1 LNHNV, CDR2 YYDKDF (reference sequence). The CDR3 DNA follows: TGTGCCACCAGCAGAGGTAACGGGGGATACAATGAGCAGTTCTTC. Its translation: CATSRGNGGYNEQFF.

This clone was detected only a few times. This chain uses TRBV9 with TRBJ2-1; 7 nucleotides line up with TRBD2. Per the germline V gene, CDR1 is SGDLS and CDR2 is YYNGEE. J gave up 0 bases and V 3 bases, and 15 bases lay outside the gene matches. The length of the CDR3 is 19 residues. The CDR3 DNA reads TGTGCCAGCAGCGCTCACCGAGCGGGACTCCGACACTCCTACAATGAGCAGTTCTTC. Encoded protein: CASSAHRAGLRHSYNEQFF.

The rearrangement uses TRBV30 and TRBJ2-5; 8 nucleotides agree with TRBD2. The V gene end was trimmed by 5 bases and the J gene end by 4 bases; junction bases not matched to a gene: 9. This CDR3 contains 14 residues. Germline V lookup: CDR1 GTSNPN, CDR2 SVGIG (reference sequence). The CDR3 is CAWESGGRRETQYF. The CDR3, as DNA: TGTGCCTGGGAATCTGGCGGGAGGAGAGAGACCCAGTACTTC.

Regarding this clone: Other DNA sequences in this sample translate to the same CDR3. The CDR3 DNA reads as TGTGCCAGCAGCTTAGGCCAGGGCACTGAAGCTTTCTTT. Translating gives CASSLGQGTEAFF. The gene calls are TRBV7-9 and TRBJ1-1, with D perhaps matching TRBD1 (5 bases). CDR3 size: 13 residues. Germline V gene lookup returns CDR1 SEHNR and CDR2 FQNEAQ (reference sequence). V dropped 1 base and J dropped 4 bases, with 7 bases sitting between them.

The chain employs TRBV14 and TRBJ1-1; D is undetermined. CDR3 length: 13 residues. The germline V and J ends were trimmed by 5 bases and 8 bases, with 15 bases remaining between them. CDR1 is SGHDN, CDR2 FVKESK, per germline. In DNA, the CDR3 is TGTGCCAGCAGCTTTTCCGAGGTTACGGAAGCTTTCTTT. It translates to CASSFSEVTEAFF. The whole variable domain, remainder taken from reference TRBV14 and TRBJ1-1, is EAGVTQFPSHSVIEKGQTVTLRCDPISGHDNLYWYRRVMGKEIKFLLHFVKESKQDESGMPNNRFLAERTGGTYSTLKVQPAELEDSGVYFCASSFSEVTEAFFGQGTRLTVV.

This clone appeared a few times. The chain is built from TRBV27 and TRBJ1-3; 7 bases line up with TRBD1. Germline V CDR1 and CDR2: MNHEY, SMNVEV (reference sequence). V trimming: 4 bases; J trimming: 3 bases; junction bases outside the gene matches: 6. CDR3 length: 15 residues. The CDR3 sequence is CASSSTTGDGNTIYF. CDR3 bases: TGTGCCAGCAGTTCCACTACAGGGGATGGAAACACCATATATTTT.

The rearrangement joins TRBV28 to TRBJ2-3; 12 nucleotides agree with TRBD2. Germline trimming cut 4 bases from V and 4 bases from J; bases unmatched to any gene: 6. Germline V gene lookup returns CDR1 MDHEN and CDR2 SYDVKM. The CDR3 is made up of 16 amino acids. CDR3 in amino acids: CASSSRTSGNPDTQYF. The DNA of the CDR3 is TGTGCCAGCAGTTCCCGGACTAGCGGGAACCCAGATACGCAGTATTTT.

This chain joins TRBV7-9 and TRBJ2-1; the D gene is possibly TRBD2 (6 bases). This CDR3 is built from 17 residues. The germline V gene has CDR1 SEHNR and CDR2 FQNEAQ (reference sequence). Trimming removed 5 bases from V and 1 base from J, with 18 bases in between. The CDR3: CASSPEGLGKSYNEQFF. In DNA form, the CDR3 reads TGTGCCAGCAGCCCCGAGGGACTGGGAAAGTCCTACAATGAGCAGTTCTTC.

This clone was counted a few times. V and J are TRBV5-1 and TRBJ1-2, with 7 bases lining up with TRBD1. The CDR3 is made up of 14 amino acids. J gave up 8 bases and V 2 bases, and 9 bases lay outside the gene matches. In germline, CDR1 is SGHRS, CDR2 YFSETQ. The CDR3 DNA is TGCGCCAGCAGCTTCGGGACAGCCCCTAGAGGCTACACCTTC. Protein sequence: CASSFGTAPRGYTF.

CDR3 sequence: CASSYLVGSEAFF. As DNA, the CDR3 is TGTGCCAGCAGTTACCTCGTGGGCAGTGAAGCTTTCTTT. This sequence joins TRBV6-7 and TRBJ1-1, with D unresolved. TRBV6-7 is an ORF for which the function is uncertain. The CDR3 covers 13 residues. Trimming removed 2 bases from V and 7 bases from J, with 11 bases in between.

This clone was seen more than once but under ten times. The V call is TRBV9, the J call TRBJ2-1; 12 bases map to TRBD2. The CDR3 extends over 15 amino acids. With V trimmed by 3 bases and J by 3 bases, 1 base remained unmatched. The germline CDR1 and CDR2 sequences are SGDLS and YYNGEE. Written as DNA, the CDR3 is TGTGCCAGCAGCGGGACTAGCGGGAACTACAATGAGCAGTTCTTC. It yields the protein CASSGTSGNYNEQFF.

This clone appeared a few times. This CDR3 is also generated by other DNA sequences in the sample. CDR3 DNA: TGCAGTGCTAGAGGGGGGGCTGAAGCTTTCTTT. It specifies CSARGGAEAFF. The V and J genes are TRBV20-1 and TRBJ1-1, with D perhaps TRBD1 (5 bases). The CDR3 length is 11 residues. In germline, CDR1 is DFQATT, CDR2 SNEGSKA (reference sequence). V was trimmed by 1 base and J by 6 bases, leaving 6 bases between them.

This chain connects TRBV7-9 to TRBJ1-2; D is possibly TRBD1 (5 bases). V was clipped by 3 bases and J by 3 bases, with 11 bases between them. There are 14 residues in the CDR3. The germline gives CDR1 SEHNR, CDR2 FQNEAQ (reference sequence). Written as DNA, the CDR3 is TGTGCCAGCAGCTTCATACCGGGGGACTATGGCTACACCTTC. Residues: CASSFIPGDYGYTF.

The rearrangement uses TRBV14 and TRBJ2-5; 7 nucleotides agree with TRBD2. Trimming at V came to 4 bases and at J to 2 bases, leaving 7 bases not matched to a gene. CDR1 and CDR2 (germline): SGHDN, FVKESK. The CDR3 extends over 15 amino acids. The CDR3 sequence: CASSPRDYRQETQYF. The CDR3 DNA is TGTGCCAGCAGCCCCCGGGACTACAGACAAGAGACCCAGTACTTC.

The chain employs TRBV6-5 and TRBJ1-2; 9 bases are shared with TRBD1. This CDR3 contains 15 residues. Germline V CDR1 and CDR2: MNHEY, SVGAGI. Trimming cost V 2 bases and J 4 bases; bases outside gene matches: 5. The CDR3 region is CASSYLRDRVYGYTF. The CDR3 DNA reads as TGTGCCAGCAGTTACCTCCGGGACAGGGTCTATGGCTACACCTTC.